This T cell receptor beta chain was documented in a study of T cells after yellow fever vaccination. This clonotype was detected ten times or more. Its antigen is still unknown. Study conclusions and caveats: Researchers report a weaker secondary response that nonetheless peaked faster, day 5 versus 15. Few clonotypes appeared in both CD4 and CD8 compartments. Contaminants from the bulk population, in the form of abundant clonotypes, could be found in FACS-sorted repertoires.

Production of TCR cDNA was by 5'RACE template switching, which also added a universal primer site and UMIs. TCRdb reanalysed the 5' RACE reads using MiXCR and keeps one entry per CDR3 protein. The profile shows 100,000 to 150,000 distinct CDR3 sequences, 7.4% of them singletons. Trimming removed 4 bases at V and 5 bases at J, with 8 bases between. This CDR3 has 12 amino acids. The rearrangement joins TRBV12-3 or TRBV12-4 to TRBJ1-2; D possibly corresponds to TRBD1 (5 bases). The sequenced sample was CD4+ T cells sorted from PBMCs, obtained roughly 10 days after the first yellow fever vaccination. This clonotype was sampled from a young man who received the YFV17D yellow fever vaccine. The CDR3 protein is CASSYRLYGYTF. In nucleotides, the CDR3 is TGTGCCAGCAGTTACAGGCTTTATGGCTACACCTTC.